This TCR beta chain was retrieved from a study of blood T cell repertoires in COVID-19. Categorization into cohorts depended on clinical history that participants reported. The method was immunoSEQ multiplex PCR; TCRdb's version includes in-frame clones alone and lacks a portion of them. The data show about 250,000 clones, about 80% seen once. This CDR3 has 17 amino acids. CDR1 is SQVTM and CDR2 is ANQGSEA in the germline V gene. Trimming cost V 3 bases and J 1 base; bases outside gene matches: 9. J is TRBJ1-2 and V is TRBV29-1; 12 bases align to TRBD1. Material for sequencing was PBMCs or T cells enriched from blood (not recorded which). The receptor's source is a man between 45 and 60 years old who had recovered from COVID-19. The CDR3 is CSVEDPGQGAINYGYTF. In nucleotides, the CDR3 is TGCAGCGTTGAGGACCCGGGACAGGGGGCCATTAACTATGGCTACACCTTC.